These T cell receptor beta chains were read from a single sample in a study of cytomegalovirus exposure and HLA in healthy donors. Assay used: immunoSEQ multiplex PCR; TCRdb lists only in-frame clones, some missing. This repertoire shows 110,000 to 150,000 clones, around four fifths found once; its top ten account for around 3.2%. The sequencing input was PBMCs. These receptors were obtained from a male donor in good health and CMV-seronegative. CDR3s include the opening cysteine and the closing phenylalanine or tryptophan. The D gene is left open where the match is weak. For some rows the clone size is stated as once, few or many, or as a class when expanded; others skip it.

V: TRBV5-1
length: 16
size: NA
J: TRBJ1-2
D: NA
DNA: TGCGCCAGCAGCACCTCGACAGGAAGGGGTTTTTGGGGCTACACCTTC
CDR3: CASSTSTGRGFWGYTF

V: TRBV9
length: 15
size: NA
J: TRBJ2-5
D: TRBD2
DNA: TGTGCCAGCAGCGTAGGGAATAGCGGGGAAGAGACCCAGTACTTC
CDR3: CASSVGNSGEETQYF

V: TRBV6-5
length: 13
size: few
J: TRBJ2-7
D: TRBD1
DNA: TGTGCCAGCAGGGCGACAGGGGGTTACGAGCAGTACTTC
CDR3: CASRATGGYEQYF

V: TRBV6-1
length: 13
size: NA
J: TRBJ2-7
D: NA
DNA: TGTGCCAGCACTGGGGGACGTGGCCTCGGGGGAGGCTTC
CDR3: CASTGGRGLGGGF

V: TRBV5-5
length: 19
size: NA
J: TRBJ1-4
D: TRBD1
DNA: TGTGCCAGCAGCTTAACCGGGACAGGGGGCTGGGGGACTAATGAAAAACTGTTTTTT
CDR3: CASSLTGTGGWGTNEKLFF

V: TRBV5-6
length: 12
size: NA
J: TRBJ2-7
D: NA
DNA: TGTGCCAGCAGCTTGGGGGCGAACGAGCAGTACTTC
CDR3: CASSLGANEQYF

V: TRBV6-4
length: 14
size: NA
J: TRBJ2-3
D: TRBD2
DNA: TGTGCCAGCAGTGCTAGCGGGGGCACAGATACGCAGTATTTT
CDR3: CASSASGGTDTQYF

V: TRBV19
length: 14
size: few
J: TRBJ1-1
D: TRBD1
DNA: TGTGCCAGTAATCCCGGGACAGGGATCACTGAAGCTTTCTTT
CDR3: CASNPGTGITEAFF

V: TRBV5-1
length: 20
size: NA
J: TRBJ2-1
D: TRBD2
DNA: TGCGCCAGCAGCTTGGCCTATGGTAGCGGGAGAGGAGGCTCCTACAATGAGCAGTTCTTC
CDR3: CASSLAYGSGRGGSYNEQFF

V: TRBV9
length: 15
size: NA
J: TRBJ2-1
D: TRBD2
DNA: TGTGCCAGCCGGAGGGGACTAGGGGGGTACAATGAGCAGTTCTTC
CDR3: CASRRGLGGYNEQFF

V: TRBV28
length: 14
size: NA
J: TRBJ1-1
D: NA
DNA: TGTGCCAGCAGTCCGGACGGGGTTTACACTGAAGCTTTCTTT
CDR3: CASSPDGVYTEAFF

V: TRBV15
length: 14
size: NA
J: TRBJ2-3
D: TRBD1
DNA: TGTGCCACCAGCCGGACAGGGAGCACAGATACGCAGTATTTT
CDR3: CATSRTGSTDTQYF

V: TRBV19
length: 15
size: NA
J: TRBJ2-5
D: TRBD2
DNA: TGTGCCAGTAGGTTGGCGGGGGGGGAGCAAGAGACCCAGTACTTC
CDR3: CASRLAGGEQETQYF

V: TRBV9
length: 13
size: NA
J: TRBJ2-5
D: NA
DNA: TGTGCCAGCAGCGGAGGGACAATAGAGACCCAGTACTTC
CDR3: CASSGGTIETQYF

V: TRBV30
length: 15
size: NA
J: TRBJ2-1
D: TRBD2
DNA: TGTGCCTGGAGCGTACTAGCGATAGCATCGGGTGAGCAGTTCTTC
CDR3: CAWSVLAIASGEQFF

V: TRBV6-5
length: 15
size: NA
J: TRBJ1-2
D: TRBD1
DNA: TGTGCCAGCAGTACCCCCGGGACAGGCCCCCATGGCTACACCTTC
CDR3: CASSTPGTGPHGYTF

V: TRBV11-2
length: 14
size: once
J: TRBJ1-1
D: NA
DNA: TGTGCCAGCAGCTTACGGGAGGCCAGGGCCGAAGCTTTCTTT
CDR3: CASSLREARAEAFF

V: TRBV19
length: 15
size: NA
J: TRBJ1-5
D: NA
DNA: TGTGCCAGTAGTTCCCGGACCCTGCGGGTTCAGCCCCAGCATTTT
CDR3: CASSSRTLRVQPQHF

V: TRBV7-9
length: 14
size: NA
J: TRBJ2-7
D: NA
DNA: TGTGCCAGCAGCTTTGGTGGGAGCTCCTACGAGCAGTACTTC
CDR3: CASSFGGSSYEQYF

V: TRBV28
length: 13
size: NA
J: TRBJ2-7
D: NA
DNA: TGTGCCAGCAGTTTATTACAGGGATACGAGCAGTACTTC
CDR3: CASSLLQGYEQYF

V: TRBV28
length: 17
size: NA
J: TRBJ2-3
D: TRBD2
DNA: TGTGCCAGCATCCGGGTCCCACTAGCGGAGGAAACAGATACGCAGTATTTT
CDR3: CASIRVPLAEETDTQYF

V: TRBV6-6
length: 16
size: NA
J: TRBJ2-6
D: TRBD2
DNA: TGTGCCAGCAACCCAGCGGGGGCCTCTGGGGCCAACGTCCTGACTTTC
CDR3: CASNPAGASGANVLTF

V: TRBV11-2
length: 15
size: NA
J: TRBJ2-7
D: TRBD1
DNA: TGTGCCAGCAGCCATGGGACAGAAAGCTCCTACGAGCAGTACTTC
CDR3: CASSHGTESSYEQYF

V: TRBV6-4
length: 13
size: many
J: TRBJ2-3
D: NA
DNA: TGTGCCAGCAGTGACGGCAGCACAGATACGCAGTATTTT
CDR3: CASSDGSTDTQYF

V: TRBV5-4
length: 15
size: NA
J: TRBJ1-1
D: TRBD1
DNA: TGTGCCAGCAGCTTGGGACAGGGTTTACCGACTGAAGCTTTCTTT
CDR3: CASSLGQGLPTEAFF

V: TRBV20-1
length: 11
size: NA
J: TRBJ1-1
D: NA
DNA: TGCAGTGCTCTTATGAACACTGAAGCTTTCTTT
CDR3: CSALMNTEAFF

V: TRBV15
length: 15
size: few
J: TRBJ2-6
D: TRBD1
DNA: TGTGCCACCAGGGACAGGGAGGCTGGGGCCAACGTCCTGACTTTC
CDR3: CATRDREAGANVLTF

V: TRBV7-9
length: 15
size: few
J: TRBJ2-7
D: TRBD1
DNA: TGTGCCAGCAGCTTGGCCGGGACAGGGGGCTACGAGCAGTACTTC
CDR3: CASSLAGTGGYEQYF

V: TRBV4-3
length: 14
size: NA
J: TRBJ1-5
D: NA
DNA: TGCGCCAGCAGCCTTGAAGAGGGCAATCAGCCCCAGCATTTT
CDR3: CASSLEEGNQPQHF

V: TRBV27
length: 14
size: NA
J: TRBJ1-5
D: NA
DNA: TGTGCCAGCAGTAAAGGGGATAGCAATCAGCCCCAGCATTTT
CDR3: CASSKGDSNQPQHF

V: TRBV13
length: 15
size: NA
J: TRBJ1-2
D: TRBD1
DNA: TGTGCCAGCAGCCTACGGACAGGGGACTGGTGGGGCTACACCTTC
CDR3: CASSLRTGDWWGYTF

V: TRBV27
length: 19
size: NA
J: TRBJ2-3
D: NA
DNA: TGTGCCAGCAGTCCCTTAAGAATTGCGGCCCGAACCAGCACAGATACGCAGTATTTT
CDR3: CASSPLRIAARTSTDTQYF

V: TRBV2
length: 15
size: NA
J: TRBJ2-7
D: NA
DNA: TGTGCCAGCAGTGACCTTAACAGGGCCTCCTACGAGCAGTACTTC
CDR3: CASSDLNRASYEQYF

V: TRBV7-9
length: 16
size: NA
J: TRBJ2-1
D: TRBD2
DNA: TGTGCCAGCAGCAAGGGACTAGCGGGGGGTATCGATGAGCAGTTCTTC
CDR3: CASSKGLAGGIDEQFF

V: TRBV29-1
length: 13
size: NA
J: TRBJ2-1
D: NA
DNA: TGCAGCGTTGAAAGAGGGGGCTACAATGAGCAGTTCTTC
CDR3: CSVERGGYNEQFF

V: TRBV9
length: 14
size: few
J: TRBJ2-3
D: NA
DNA: TGTGCCAGCAGCGTAAACGGGGACACAGATACGCAGTATTTT
CDR3: CASSVNGDTDTQYF

V: TRBV5-1
length: 16
size: NA
J: TRBJ1-4
D: NA
DNA: TGCGCCAGCAGCCCAGGGTCATACGCAGAAGGTGAAAAACTGTTTTTT
CDR3: CASSPGSYAEGEKLFF

V: TRBV21-1
length: 16
size: NA
J: TRBJ1-5
D: NA
DNA: TGTGCCAGCAGCCAGGGTTGCTGTCTAGGGAATCAGCCCCAGCATTTT
CDR3: CASSQGCCLGNQPQHF

V: TRBV7-9
length: 16
size: NA
J: TRBJ2-7
D: TRBD1
DNA: TGTGCCAGCAGCTCGGAGAGGACAGGGAGCTCCTACGAGCAGTACTTC
CDR3: CASSSERTGSSYEQYF

V: TRBV28
length: 14
size: once
J: TRBJ2-7
D: TRBD1
DNA: TGTGCCAGCAGTGGGACAGGGAACTCCTACGAGCAGTACTTC
CDR3: CASSGTGNSYEQYF

V: TRBV29-1
length: 13
size: NA
J: TRBJ2-7
D: NA
DNA: TGCAGCGTTGTCGGGTACCTGACGGGCGAGCAGTACTTC
CDR3: CSVVGYLTGEQYF

V: TRBV28
length: 15
size: NA
J: TRBJ1-2
D: NA
DNA: TGTGCCAGCAGTGCTCCCGCAGTGACTAACTATGGCTACACCTTC
CDR3: CASSAPAVTNYGYTF

V: TRBV9
length: 16
size: NA
J: TRBJ2-2
D: NA
DNA: TGTGCCAGCAGCGCAGGGGGGCTGCTGAACACCGGGGAGCTGTTTTTT
CDR3: CASSAGGLLNTGELFF

V: TRBV10-3
length: 15
size: NA
J: TRBJ1-1
D: NA
DNA: TGTGCCATCAGTGAGTCCAGGCAGGGGAACACTGAAGCTTTCTTT
CDR3: CAISESRQGNTEAFF

V: TRBV10-3
length: 14
size: NA
J: TRBJ2-3
D: NA
DNA: TGTGCCATCAATAGTCTAATAGACACAGATACGCAGTATTTT
CDR3: CAINSLIDTDTQYF

V: TRBV4-2
length: 20
size: NA
J: TRBJ1-1
D: TRBD1
DNA: TGTGCCAGCAGCCTCCGAATTCCGGGACAGGGGGTTACTCTGAACACTGAAGCTTTCTTT
CDR3: CASSLRIPGQGVTLNTEAFF

V: TRBV7-9
length: 13
size: NA
J: TRBJ2-5
D: NA
DNA: TGTGCCAGCAGCTTATCGGCCAGGGAGACCCAGTACTTC
CDR3: CASSLSARETQYF

V: TRBV10-3
length: 14
size: NA
J: TRBJ2-3
D: NA
DNA: TGTGCCATCAGCACAGGCTCTAGCACAGATACGCAGTATTTT
CDR3: CAISTGSSTDTQYF

V: TRBV2
length: 12
size: NA
J: TRBJ2-7
D: NA
DNA: TGTGCCAGCAGTGACGGTTTGGTCGAGCAGTACTTC
CDR3: CASSDGLVEQYF

V: TRBV7-9
length: 14
size: few
J: TRBJ1-1
D: TRBD1
DNA: TGTGCCAGCAGTTTAGGACAGGGGGTCGCTGAAGCTTTCTTT
CDR3: CASSLGQGVAEAFF

V: TRBV29-1
length: 14
size: NA
J: TRBJ1-1
D: TRBD1
DNA: TGCAGCGTGGGTCGACAGGGGGTTGGCACTGAAGCTTTCTTT
CDR3: CSVGRQGVGTEAFF

V: TRBV7-6
length: 18
size: NA
J: TRBJ2-6
D: TRBD2
DNA: TGTGCCAGCAGCTTAGCCGGGCGGGGGGGCACCGGGGCCAACGTCCTGACTTTC
CDR3: CASSLAGRGGTGANVLTF

V: TRBV5-4
length: 15
size: NA
J: TRBJ1-6
D: TRBD1
DNA: TGTGCCAGCAGCTCCCAGGCAGGGGGCCACTCACCCCTCCACTTT
CDR3: CASSSQAGGHSPLHF